The 15 T cell receptor beta chains presented below share a single source sample, sequenced in a study of T-cell reconstitution after alpha-beta-depleted transplantation in children. Unique molecular identifiers featured in how the TCRbeta library was prepared. TCRdb independently ran MiXCR on the PCR reads; one entry per CDR3 protein. This table has 200,000 to 250,000 distinct CDR3 sequences, about 11% appearing once. This material consisted of PBMCs, taken before TCRalphabeta/CD19-depleted stem cell transplant. Every receptor here comes from a child younger than two with acute myeloid leukemia, due to receive a stem cell transplant.

This clonotype was seen many times. The chain employs TRBV29-1 and TRBJ1-5, with 9 nucleotides matching TRBD1. The V gene end was trimmed by 3 bases and the J gene end by 4 bases; junction bases not matched to a gene: 7. Per the germline V gene, CDR1 is SQVTM and CDR2 is ANQGSEA. The CDR3 loop spans 15 amino acids. The CDR3 reads CSVDLPGTGNQPQHF. The CDR3 nucleotides are TGCAGCGTTGACCTCCCAGGGACAGGGAATCAGCCCCAGCATTTT. Full variable domain (remainder filled in from reference TRBV29-1 and TRBJ1-5): SAVISQKPSRDICQRGTSLTIQCQVDSQVTMMFWYRQQPGQSLTLIATANQGSEATYESGFVIDKFPISRPNLTFSTLTVSNMSPEDSSIYLCSVDLPGTGNQPQHFGDGTRLSIL.

This clonotype appeared a few times. This chain connects TRBV12-5 to TRBJ1-1, with a weak D call TRBD1 (5 bases). With 3 bases removed from V and 4 bases from J, the gap between germline ends came to 15 bases. The CDR3 runs 15 residues. CDR1 and CDR2 (germline): LGHNT, FRNRAP. CDR3 in DNA: TGTGCTAGTGGTTTCTCGGGGGAATTCGGCACTGAAGCTTTCTTT. This gives the protein CASGFSGEFGTEAFF. Complete variable domain (other parts from reference TRBV12-5 and TRBJ1-1): DARVTQTPRHKVTEMGQEVTMRCQPILGHNTVFWYRQTMMQGLELLAYFRNRAPLDDSGMPKDRFSAEMPDATLATLKIQPSEPRDSAVYFCASGFSGEFGTEAFFGQGTRLTVV.

This clonotype was recorded a few times. The chain joins TRBV20-1 to TRBJ2-3; maybe TRBD2 (5 bases). The CDR3 is made up of 15 amino acids. The germline V and J ends were trimmed by 3 bases and 0 bases, with 13 bases remaining between them. CDR1 DFQATT and CDR2 SNEGSKA come from the germline V gene (reference sequence). In DNA, the CDR3 is TGCAGTGCTAGCGGGCAACGCGGGAGCACAGATACGCAGTATTTT. Amino acid sequence: CSASGQRGSTDTQYF.

This clonotype was picked up many times. J is TRBJ1-5 and V is TRBV2, with 8 bases matching TRBD1. The J segment lost 1 base and the V segment lost 6 bases, leaving 5 bases of the junction unmatched. Per the germline V gene, CDR1 is SNHLY and CDR2 is FYNNEI. CDR3 length equals 15 residues. The CDR3 nucleotides read TGTGCCAGCAGGAGGACAGGGAACAGCAATCAGCCCCAGCATTTT. This encodes CASRRTGNSNQPQHF.

This clonotype was seen ten or more times. The rearrangement joins TRBV20-1 to TRBJ1-2; 9 bases are a match to TRBD1. The J segment lost 4 bases and the V segment lost 2 bases, leaving 8 bases of the junction unmatched. The CDR3 runs to 15 residues. The germline gives CDR1 DFQATT, CDR2 SNEGSKA (reference sequence). The DNA of the CDR3 is TGCAGTGCTAGACCGAGGACAGGGGAACTCTATGGCTACACCTTC. Translated: CSARPRTGELYGYTF.

This clonotype was counted at least ten times. The V call is TRBV12-3 or TRBV12-4, the J call TRBJ2-7; 7 bases map to TRBD1. With V trimmed by 5 bases and J by 1 base, 5 bases remained unmatched. The CDR3 contains 14 residues. For the CDR3, the DNA is TGTGCCAGCAGTCCGGGACAGAAGTCCTACGAGCAGTACTTC. Protein sequence: CASSPGQKSYEQYF.

This clonotype was counted at least ten times. This chain uses TRBV20-1 with TRBJ2-3, with D unresolved. This CDR3 is built from 18 residues. CDR1 is DFQATT, CDR2 SNEGSKA, per germline (reference sequence). Trimming removed 2 bases at V and 0 bases at J, with 21 bases between. The CDR3 protein is CSARSVPFRRDSTDTQYF. The DNA of the CDR3 is TGCAGTGCTAGATCCGTCCCTTTCCGGCGAGATAGCACAGATACGCAGTATTTT.

This clonotype occurred a few times. The rearrangement joins TRBV28 to TRBJ2-1, with 13 nucleotides matching TRBD2. Germline CDR1 MDHEN, CDR2 SYDVKM. The CDR3 extends over 16 amino acids. Trimming cost V 7 bases and J 4 bases; bases outside gene matches: 7. This chain's CDR3 is CASTSRLAGGYNEQFF. The CDR3 nucleotides are TGTGCCAGCACCTCCCGACTAGCGGGAGGTTACAATGAGCAGTTCTTC. The variable domain in full, with the rest retrieved from reference TRBV28 and TRBJ2-1, is DVKVTQSSRYLVKRTGEKVFLECVQDMDHENMFWYRQDPGLGLRLIYFSYDVKMKEKGDIPEGYSVSREKKERFSLILESASTNQTSMYLCASTSRLAGGYNEQFFGPGTRLTVL.

This clonotype was seen more than once but under ten times. This sequence joins TRBV12-3 or TRBV12-4 and TRBJ1-2; D gene unclear. The CDR3 runs 14 residues. The V end was cut by 8 bases, the J end by 1 base, with 14 bases between. The CDR3 bases are TGTGCCAGCGCATTGCAGTCCCTTAACTATGGCTACACCTTC. It codes for CASALQSLNYGYTF.

This clonotype was seen a few times. This rearrangement joins TRBV12-3 or TRBV12-4 to TRBJ2-4; perhaps TRBD1 as D (5 bases). The CDR3 is made up of 13 amino acids. Trimming cost V 5 bases and J 2 bases, with 7 bases left between them. The CDR3 reads CASSQGTKNIQYF. The CDR3 DNA is TGTGCCAGCAGTCAGGGAACCAAAAACATTCAGTACTTC.

This clonotype has a count of ten or more. V gene TRBV30 combines with J gene TRBJ2-2; TRBD1 matches at 8 bases. The length of the CDR3 is 13 residues. J was trimmed by 2 bases and V by 5 bases; bases with no gene match: 1. CDR1 GTSNPN and CDR2 SVGIG come from the germline V gene (reference sequence). The CDR3 region is CAWGTGNTGELFF. In nucleotides, the CDR3 is TGTGCCTGGGGGACAGGAAACACCGGGGAGCTGTTTTTT.

This clonotype was seen many times. This sequence joins TRBV28 and TRBJ1-1; the D gene is possibly TRBD1 (5 bases). Germline CDR1 MDHEN, CDR2 SYDVKM. The V end was cut by 6 bases, the J end by 3 bases, with 11 bases between. The CDR3 sequence is 13 residues long. As DNA, the CDR3 is TGTGCCAGCAGCCCGGGGGTATACACTGAAGCTTTCTTT. This encodes CASSPGVYTEAFF.

The sample holds a few counts of this clonotype. The chain has TRBV29-1 and TRBJ1-4; TRBD1 aligns across 10 bases. With 7 bases clipped from V and 6 bases from J, the junction kept 5 bases outside the gene matches. The CDR3 is 13 amino acids. Germline V gene data show CDR1 as SQVTM and CDR2 as ANQGSEA. As DNA, the CDR3 is TGCAGCGCCGCGGACAGGGGGTATGAAAAACTGTTTTTT. This encodes CSAADRGYEKLFF.

This clonotype was counted a few times. This chain connects TRBV5-1 to TRBJ2-5; TRBD2 aligns across 12 bases. The germline CDR1 and CDR2 sequences are SGHRS and YFSETQ. With 7 bases clipped from V and 3 bases from J, the junction kept 7 bases outside the gene matches. The CDR3 has 15 residues. CDR3 in amino acids: CASRNRLAGEETQYF. For the CDR3, the DNA is TGCGCCAGCCGAAACCGACTAGCGGGGGAAGAGACCCAGTACTTC.

This clonotype was counted ten times or more. The chain recombines TRBV5-1 with TRBJ2-6; no clear D. The CDR3 sequence is 18 residues long. CDR1 SGHRS and CDR2 YFSETQ come from the germline V gene. Trimming removed 2 bases at V and 0 bases at J, with 15 bases between. The CDR3: CASSFGASIGSGANVLTF. The CDR3, as DNA: TGCGCCAGCAGCTTCGGCGCCTCAATTGGCTCTGGGGCCAACGTCCTGACTTTC. Looking up the rest from reference TRBV5-1 and TRBJ2-6 gives the full variable domain: KAGVTQTPRYLIKTRGQQVTLSCSPISGHRSVSWYQQTPGQGLQFLFEYFSETQRNKGNFPGRFSGRQFSNSRSEMNVSTLELGDSALYLCASSFGASIGSGANVLTFGAGSRLTVL.